This T cell receptor (beta chain) was identified in a study of blood T cell repertoires in COVID-19. In the study overall: COVID-19 samples, acute and convalescent, were from the United States, Italy and Spain.

The study counted Cohort 3 donors as recovered given two negative PCRs, clearance, or symptom resolution. Authors' analysis steps: Reference gene primer amplification gave nucleated cell count estimates. Profiled with immunoSEQ multiplex PCR; TCRdb holds only in-frame clones, not every one. V and J calls and clone size come straight from that table; D and trimming were deduced from the DNA. Of more than 200,000 clones detected, around nine tenths appear once; the ten largest clones hold roughly 1.6%. Germline CDR1 and CDR2: SQVTM and ANQGSEA. The CDR3 is 12 residues long. V shed 4 bases, J shed 5 bases, and the junction held 3 bases outside the gene matches.

The rearrangement joins TRBV29-1 to TRBJ1-2, with 8 bases that match TRBD1. Sequencing was done on a sample of PBMCs or T cells enriched from blood (not recorded which). This clonotype was sampled from a woman aged 50 to 60 who had recovered from COVID-19. The CDR3 reads CSVATGEYGYTF. For the CDR3, the DNA is TGCAGCGTTGCGACAGGGGAATATGGCTACACCTTC.